A single sample is the source of the 6 T cell receptor beta chains below, sequenced in a study of response to subunit inactivated influenza vaccine. TCRdb used MiXCR to reprocess the RT-PCR reads, holding one entry per CDR3 protein. The sample has 500,000 to 700,000 distinct CDR3 sequences; under 30% are singletons. The data were also submitted as part of a second study, on T cells expressing NK-cell markers. Turning to that study: The TCR beta cDNA came from 5'RACE template switching with UMIs.

Sequenced here: CD4+ T cells sorted from PBMCs, sampled about 12 days after vaccination. The receptors derive from a man aged 45-65 years who received an inactivated influenza vaccine.

This clonotype was seen a handful of times. The genes are TRBV5-5 and TRBJ2-1; D ambiguous. Looked up from germline, CDR1 is SGHKS and CDR2 is YYEKEE (reference sequence). The CDR3 consists of 15 residues. V lost 0 bases and J lost 2, with 9 bases in between. CDR3 protein: CASSLAGSPYNEQFF. The CDR3 DNA is TGTGCCAGCAGCTTGGCGGGCTCCCCCTACAATGAGCAGTTCTTC.

There are a few counts of this clonotype. The V call is TRBV6-5, the J call TRBJ1-1; possibly TRBD1 for D (6 bases). Deletions cut 5 bases from V and 1 base from J, with 8 bases between. This CDR3 has 13 residues. Per germline, CDR1 MNHEY and CDR2 SVGAGI. CDR3 residues: CASSIQGNTEAFF. As DNA, the CDR3 is TGTGCCAGCAGTATACAGGGGAACACTGAAGCTTTCTTT.

This clonotype was observed a few times. The chain joins TRBV12-3 or TRBV12-4 to TRBJ2-3, with 8 bases matching TRBD2. Unmatched junction bases numbered 5, after V lost 7 bases and J lost 2 bases. The length of the CDR3 is 14 residues. CDR3 sequence (DNA): TGTGCCAGCAACGGGGGGGGCCCCACAGATACGCAGTATTTT. Protein product: CASNGGGPTDTQYF.

There are a few counts of this clonotype. V is TRBV4-1 and J is TRBJ1-5; TRBD1 matches 8 bases. The ends lost 1 base at V and 10 bases at J; junction bases unmatched: 12. The germline V gene encodes CDR1 MGHRA and CDR2 YSYEKL. CDR3 length equals 16 residues. The CDR3 nucleotides read TGCGCCAGCAGCCAAGGCGGGAGGACAGGGAGTGATCCCCAGCATTTT. Its translation is CASSQGGRTGSDPQHF.

This clonotype turned up a few times. The rearrangement links TRBV7-9 to TRBJ1-2; unclear D gene. The CDR3 has 13 residues. Germline V gives CDR1 SEHNR, CDR2 FQNEAQ (reference sequence). The ends were cut back, 7 bases at V and 3 bases at J, with 12 bases in the middle. CDR3 sequence reads: CASTPQLDYGYTF. CDR3 DNA: TGTGCCAGCACCCCACAGCTGGACTATGGCTACACCTTC.

There are a few counts of this clonotype. This sequence joins TRBV7-2 and TRBJ2-7; D is undetermined. Germline assignment: CDR1 SGHTA and CDR2 FQGNSA. Trimming shortened V by 5 bases and J by 6 bases, and 14 bases separated the two germline ends. The CDR3 totals 13 residues. The CDR3 loop reads CASSLSTASEQYF. CDR3 nucleotides: TGTGCCAGCAGCCTAAGCACGGCGTCCGAGCAGTACTTC.